A single sample is the source of the 30 T cell receptor beta chains below, sequenced in a study of CD8 T cells in Susac syndrome. RNA totalling roughly 0.45 to 1 ug underwent reverse transcription with random hexamers. One entry per CDR3 protein results from TCRdb running MiXCR on the immunoSEQ multiplex PCR reads. The sample records 150,000 to 200,000 distinct CDR3 sequences, approximately 95% being singletons. The specimen was CD4+ T cells from PBMCs. The origin of the receptors is a human donor in good health.

The chain combines TRBV12-3 or TRBV12-4 with TRBJ2-7; tentatively, D is TRBD2 (5 bases). The V end lost 6 bases, the J end lost 6 bases, and 12 bases lay between the germline ends. The CDR3 contains 12 residues. CDR3 in amino acids: CASRTQAGEQYF. For the CDR3, the DNA is TGTGCCAGCAGAACCCAGGCGGGCGAGCAGTACTTC.

The rearrangement joins TRBV28 to TRBJ2-7; D gene unclear. The germline gives CDR1 MDHEN, CDR2 SYDVKM. The germline V and J ends were trimmed by 11 bases and 0 bases, with 8 bases remaining between them. The CDR3 sequence is 11 residues long. CDR3 amino acids: CAATDSYEQYF. DNA of the CDR3: TGTGCCGCGACGGACTCCTACGAGCAGTACTTC. Full variable domain (missing parts from reference TRBV28 and TRBJ2-7): DVKVTQSSRYLVKRTGEKVFLECVQDMDHENMFWYRQDPGLGLRLIYFSYDVKMKEKGDIPEGYSVSREKKERFSLILESASTNQTSMYLCAATDSYEQYFGPGTRLTVT.

The V call is TRBV12-3 or TRBV12-4, the J call TRBJ2-5; 8 bases match TRBD2. V was clipped by 3 bases and J by 7 bases; unmatched bases: 7. The CDR3 spans 14 residues. The CDR3 loop reads CASSFPGGGGTQYF. The CDR3 coding sequence is TGTGCCAGCAGTTTTCCGGGGGGGGGCGGGACCCAGTACTTC.

V usage is TRBV27 and J usage is TRBJ2-3, with TRBD2 matching 13 bases. Germline values: CDR1 MNHEY, CDR2 SMNVEV (reference sequence). After removal of 8 bases from V and 2 bases from J, the junction contained 4 bases not matched to a gene. CDR3 size: 15 residues. The CDR3 region is CASSGLAGYTDTQYF. CDR3 nucleotide sequence: TGTGCCAGCTCGGGACTAGCGGGGTACACAGATACGCAGTATTTT.

V is TRBV28 and J is TRBJ1-4; 8 nucleotides align to TRBD1. V lost 5 bases and J lost 8; bases outside the gene matches: 7. This CDR3 is 14 amino acids long. Looked up from germline, CDR1 is MDHEN and CDR2 is SYDVKM. The CDR3 bases are TGTGCCAGCAGTGGACAGGGTTCATGGGAAAAACTGTTTTTT. Translation: CASSGQGSWEKLFF.

This clonotype was picked up one time. The chain is built from TRBV9 and TRBJ2-1; TRBD2 aligns across 7 bases. Germline CDR1 SGDLS, CDR2 YYNGEE. The CDR3 contains 16 residues. V lost 0 bases and J lost 3; bases outside the gene matches: 6. The CDR3 is CASSVAGTKGYNEQFF. Here the CDR3 DNA reads TGTGCCAGCAGCGTAGCAGGGACTAAGGGCTACAATGAGCAGTTCTTC.

The gene calls are TRBV6-5 and TRBJ2-5; D not certain. Germline CDR1 and CDR2: MNHEY and SVGAGI. The CDR3 loop spans 13 amino acids. Trimming left V 5 bases short and J 7 bases short, with 14 bases between. CDR3 DNA sequence: TGTGCCAGCAGTAGACCGCCGCCAGGGACCCAGTACTTC. The encoded protein is CASSRPPPGTQYF.

The V call is TRBV10-3, the J call TRBJ2-2, with D hard to call. Trimming removed 6 bases from V and 2 bases from J, with 4 bases in between. This CDR3 is 12 amino acids long. CDR1 ENHRY and CDR2 SYGVKD come from the germline V gene. The CDR3 sequence is CAIRPNTGELFF. The CDR3 DNA follows: TGTGCCATCAGACCTAACACCGGGGAGCTGTTTTTT.

The rearrangement links TRBV10-3 to TRBJ2-1, with a tentative D call TRBD2 (6 bases). The CDR3 extends over 12 amino acids. V lost 5 bases and J lost 6, with 8 bases in between. Germline V CDR1 and CDR2: ENHRY, SYGVKD. CDR3 region: CAISKGGNEQFF. The DNA for the CDR3 is TGTGCCATCAGTAAGGGAGGCAATGAGCAGTTCTTC.

This chain joins TRBV5-1 and TRBJ1-2; D call uncertain. V dropped 5 bases and J dropped 8 bases, with 13 bases sitting between them. The CDR3 covers 12 residues. CDR1 is SGHRS, CDR2 YFSETQ, per germline. Here the CDR3 DNA reads TGCGCCAGCAGTGGTTCTGTTGGGGGCTACACCTTC. Amino acid sequence: CASSGSVGGYTF.

The genes are TRBV6-5 and TRBJ2-7; TRBD2 aligns across 11 bases. Per the germline V gene, CDR1 is MNHEY and CDR2 is SVGAGI. The CDR3 loop spans 17 amino acids. V was clipped by 6 bases and J by 0 bases; unmatched bases: 10. This CDR3 is CASSYRTSGLSSYEQYF. The CDR3 region has the DNA TGTGCCAGCAGCTACAGGACTAGCGGGCTGAGCTCCTACGAGCAGTACTTC.

This clonotype came up once. The chain recombines TRBV7-3 with TRBJ2-2, with TRBD2 identical over 7 bases. The CDR3 contains 14 residues. The germline gives CDR1 SGHTA, CDR2 FQGTGA. V lost 5 bases and J lost 8; bases outside the gene matches: 8. As DNA, the CDR3 is TGTGCCAGCAGCGAAGTCGGAGCGGGGGGGGAGCTGTTTTTT. Its translation is CASSEVGAGGELFF.

The V call is TRBV19, the J call TRBJ2-6; 8 positions agree with TRBD1. Germline V gene data show CDR1 as LNHDA and CDR2 as SQIVND (reference sequence). The CDR3 runs to 19 residues. The ends lost 10 bases at V and 0 bases at J; junction bases unmatched: 17. The chain's CDR3 is CATAGGRGRLDSGANVLTF. The CDR3, as DNA: TGTGCCACCGCCGGAGGCAGGGGGCGACTTGACTCTGGGGCCAACGTCCTGACTTTC.

The gene calls are TRBV19 and TRBJ1-1; weak D call: TRBD1 (6 bases). Per the germline V gene, CDR1 is LNHDA and CDR2 is SQIVND (reference sequence). With 5 bases removed from V and 3 bases from J, the gap between germline ends came to 10 bases. The CDR3 runs to 13 residues. CDR3 sequence reads: CASSPYRDTEAFF. The CDR3 DNA sequence: TGTGCCAGTAGTCCGTACAGGGACACTGAAGCTTTCTTT.

This clonotype was counted once. The CDR3 region is CASSLRQGYNSPLHF. The DNA of the CDR3 is TGCGCCAGCAGCTTACGACAGGGCTATAATTCACCCCTCCACTTT. This chain uses TRBV5-1 with TRBJ1-6; 7 nucleotides line up with TRBD1. CDR1 is SGHRS and CDR2 is YFSETQ in the germline V gene. This CDR3 is built from 15 residues. Unmatched junction bases numbered 2, after V lost 2 bases and J lost 3 bases. Full variable domain (rest looked up from reference TRBV5-1 and TRBJ1-6): KAGVTQTPRYLIKTRGQQVTLSCSPISGHRSVSWYQQTPGQGLQFLFEYFSETQRNKGNFPGRFSGRQFSNSRSEMNVSTLELGDSALYLCASSLRQGYNSPLHFGNGTRLTVT.

This chain uses TRBV20-1 with TRBJ1-2, with TRBD1 as a possible D gene (6 bases). The CDR3 length is 13 residues. Germline-derived CDR1 and CDR2 are DFQATT and SNEGSKA (reference sequence). The V end lost 0 bases, the J end lost 8 bases, and 13 bases lay between the germline ends. The CDR3 DNA is TGCAGTGCTAGAGAGGAGACAGGTCGGGGCTACACCTTC. Amino acids: CSAREETGRGYTF.

V and J are TRBV11-1 and TRBJ2-4, with 8 nucleotides matching TRBD2. Trimming at V came to 2 bases and at J to 4 bases, leaving 7 bases not matched to a gene. Germline CDR1 and CDR2: SGHAT and FQDESV (reference sequence). The CDR3 spans 16 residues. CDR3 in amino acids: CASSLYSGTSKNIQYF. CDR3 bases: TGTGCCAGCAGCTTATATTCCGGGACTAGTAAAAACATTCAGTACTTC.

CDR3 sequence: CASSPTLGGRGELFF. The CDR3 coding sequence is TGCGCCAGCAGCCCCACTTTAGGGGGTCGTGGGGAGCTGTTTTTT. This rearrangement joins TRBV4-3 to TRBJ2-2; perhaps TRBD1 as D (6 bases). V dropped 4 bases and J dropped 8 bases, with 17 bases sitting between them. The CDR3 sequence is 15 residues long. Germline values: CDR1 LGHNA, CDR2 YSLEER.

This clonotype was observed a few times. This chain uses TRBV7-2 with TRBJ2-5; D is unresolved. The CDR3 has 13 residues. In germline, CDR1 is SGHTA, CDR2 FQGNSA. The V gene lost 0 bases and the J gene lost 2 bases, with 4 bases spanning the gap. As DNA, the CDR3 is TGTGCCAGCAGCTTAGCACGTCAAGAGACCCAGTACTTC. Amino acid sequence: CASSLARQETQYF.

This chain connects TRBV2 to TRBJ2-1; no firm D call. CDR3 length: 15 amino acids. Deletions cut 5 bases from V and 0 bases from J, with 11 bases between. Germline CDR1 SNHLY, CDR2 FYNNEI. CDR3 sequence: CASSQTPSSYNEQFF. The CDR3 nucleotides are TGTGCCAGCAGTCAGACACCTAGCTCCTACAATGAGCAGTTCTTC.

The J gene is TRBJ2-1, the V gene TRBV3-1, with D hard to call. The V end was cut by 0 bases, the J end by 6 bases, with 3 bases between. Germline CDR1 is LGHDT and CDR2 is YNNKEL (reference sequence). This CDR3 is built from 12 residues. The CDR3: CASSQDVNEQFF. In DNA form, the CDR3 reads TGTGCCAGCAGCCAAGATGTCAATGAGCAGTTCTTC.

The chain is built from TRBV28 and TRBJ1-5; the D gene is possibly TRBD1 (5 bases). The germline gives CDR1 MDHEN, CDR2 SYDVKM. V lost 5 bases to trimming and J lost 5 bases, with 19 bases between them. The CDR3 sequence is 16 residues long. CDR3 in amino acids: CASSLWTLRGYQPQHF. CDR3 bases: TGTGCCAGCAGTCTCTGGACACTACGGGGATATCAGCCCCAGCATTTT. The complete variable domain, with remaining parts taken from reference TRBV28 and TRBJ1-5, reads DVKVTQSSRYLVKRTGEKVFLECVQDMDHENMFWYRQDPGLGLRLIYFSYDVKMKEKGDIPEGYSVSREKKERFSLILESASTNQTSMYLCASSLWTLRGYQPQHFGDGTRLSIL.

V usage is TRBV12-3 or TRBV12-4 and J usage is TRBJ1-2; 10 nucleotides align to TRBD1. This CDR3 has 13 amino acids. V lost 7 bases and J lost 8; bases outside the gene matches: 7. The CDR3 nucleotides read TGTGCCAGCAAGGGACAGGGGTTGTGGGGCTACACCTTC. Protein sequence: CASKGQGLWGYTF.

In its sample, this clonotype was seen once. The J gene is TRBJ2-2, the V gene TRBV20-1; TRBD2 matches at 7 bases. This CDR3 has 15 residues. Germline V lookup: CDR1 DFQATT, CDR2 SNEGSKA (reference sequence). V shed 5 bases, J shed 4 bases, and the junction held 10 bases outside the gene matches. The CDR3 loop is CSAQRAGLSTGELFF. The CDR3 DNA sequence: TGCAGTGCTCAAAGAGCGGGACTATCCACCGGGGAGCTGTTTTTT.

The CDR3 region has the DNA TGTGCCAGCAGTTACCTATCTCAGGGGAACACTGAAGCTTTCTTT. As protein: CASSYLSQGNTEAFF. This chain connects TRBV6-2 or TRBV6-3 to TRBJ1-1, with TRBD1 as a possible D gene (5 bases). Germline CDR1 and CDR2: MNHEY and SVGEGT. The CDR3 is made up of 15 amino acids. Between the trimmed V and J ends, which lost 2 bases and 1 base, there was a span of 11 bases.

The V call is TRBV18, the J call TRBJ1-1; D is unresolved. The length of the CDR3 is 12 residues. Germline V gene lookup returns CDR1 KGHSH and CDR2 LQKENI. Trimming took 3 bases from V and 4 from J, leaving 6 bases between them. CDR3 DNA: TGTGCCAGCTCACCCTGGGGCACTGAAGCTTTCTTT. This encodes CASSPWGTEAFF. Full variable domain (missing parts from reference TRBV18 and TRBJ1-1): NAGVMQNPRHLVRRRGQEARLRCSPMKGHSHVYWYRQLPEEGLKFMVYLQKENIIDESGMPKERFSAEFPKEGPSILRIQQVVRGDSAAYFCASSPWGTEAFFGQGTRLTVV.

This chain links TRBV7-9 with TRBJ2-7; D might be TRBD2 (5 bases). The CDR3 extends over 15 amino acids. Per germline, CDR1 SEHNR and CDR2 FQNEAQ (reference sequence). The V and J ends lost 3 bases and 3 bases respectively, with 15 bases between them. CDR3: CASSFLRGSGYEQYF. For the CDR3, the DNA is TGTGCCAGCAGCTTTCTCCGGGGATCGGGCTACGAGCAGTACTTC.

The gene calls are TRBV7-9 and TRBJ1-3, with TRBD1 as a possible D gene (5 bases). CDR3 length equals 15 residues. The germline V gene has CDR1 SEHNR and CDR2 FQNEAQ (reference sequence). V lost 5 bases and J 10 bases, leaving 21 bases between the germline ends. The CDR3 sequence is CASSQGDSKTGTIYF. The CDR3 DNA sequence: TGTGCCAGCAGCCAAGGGGACTCTAAAACCGGGACCATATATTTT.

The rearrangement joins TRBV7-2 to TRBJ1-2; TRBD1 agrees at 7 bases. V dropped 2 bases and J dropped 4; count of bases not matched to a gene: 7. The CDR3 is 15 amino acids. CDR1 and CDR2 from the germline V gene are SGHTA and FQGNSA. This chain's CDR3 is CASSLTSTGIYGYTF. The CDR3 coding sequence is TGTGCCAGCAGCTTAACTTCGACAGGGATCTATGGCTACACCTTC. The full variable domain, its missing parts supplied by reference TRBV7-2 and TRBJ1-2, is GAGVSQSPSNKVTEKGKDVELRCDPISGHTALYWYRQSLGQGLEFLIYFQGNSAPDKSGLPSDRFSAERTGGSVSTLTIQRTQQEDSAVYLCASSLTSTGIYGYTFGSGTRLTVV.

The chain has TRBV7-2 and TRBJ2-3; D unclear. This CDR3 spans 14 amino acids. Trimming pared 4 bases from V and 0 bases from J, leaving 8 bases between. CDR1 is SGHTA, CDR2 FQGNSA, per germline. The CDR3 sequence is CASSSVGSTDTQYF. CDR3 nucleotides: TGTGCCAGCAGCTCTGTTGGTAGCACAGATACGCAGTATTTT.